This TCR beta chain originates from a study of shared clonotypes between healthy human individuals. About the research overall: Contributing individuals were a couple of females and a few males aged 18 to 49.

Method: immunoSEQ multiplex PCR; TCRdb's copy keeps in-frame clones and lacks some. The table records about 710,000 clones, more than 70% of them present only once. Between the trimmed V and J ends, which lost 4 bases and 2 bases, there was a span of 16 bases. Per the germline V gene, CDR1 is SGHRS and CDR2 is YFSETQ. The CDR3 runs to 15 residues. The gene calls are TRBV5-1 and TRBJ2-7; D assignment may be TRBD1 or TRBD2 (5 bases each). Sequenced material: memory CD4+ T cells sorted from blood. This sample's subset: CD45RA-negative fraction. The TCR comes from a woman aged 25 to 39 in good health. Here the CDR3 DNA reads TGCGCCAGCAGCCCGGGACGGGAACTAACCTACGAGCAGTACTTC. Protein: CASSPGRELTYEQYF.